Listed below are T cell receptor beta chains from one sample, sequenced in a study of blood T cell repertoires in COVID-19. TCRdb's table, derived via immunoSEQ multiplex PCR, lists solely in-frame clones and lacks some. The sample comprises 200,000 to 300,000 clones, 87% of which are singletons, and just over 2.5% rests with the top ten. Sequencing was done on a sample of PBMCs or T cells enriched from blood (not recorded which). Receptor source: a woman aged 30 to 39 with acute COVID-19. CDR3s include the opening cysteine and the closing phenylalanine or tryptophan. Fields, in order: clone size, J gene, D gene, V gene, CDR3 protein, CDR3 DNA. A D gene is named only where the DNA matches it firmly. Clone size, where shown, is once, few, many, or a class for clones that have expanded.

>NA|TRBJ1-3|NA|TRBV4-3
CASSRNVGLWGNTIYF
TGCGCCAGCAGCCGGAACGTCGGACTCTGGGGAAACACCATATATTTT
>NA|TRBJ1-5|NA|TRBV24-1
CAVSRDNNQPQHF
TGTGCCGTATCCCGGGACAACAATCAGCCCCAGCATTTT
>NA|TRBJ2-7|NA|TRBV5-1
CASSWTDTSAEQYF
TGCGCCAGCAGCTGGACAGATACTTCTGCCGAGCAGTACTTC
>NA|TRBJ2-5|NA|TRBV10-3
CAISESAREETQYF
TGTGCCATCAGTGAGTCCGCCAGGGAAGAGACCCAGTACTTC
>NA|TRBJ2-2|NA|TRBV20-1
CSASSWQGRAGELFF
TGCAGTGCTAGTTCTTGGCAGGGGAGGGCCGGGGAGCTGTTTTTT
>NA|TRBJ1-1|TRBD1|TRBV6-5
CASSYLGQGEAFF
TGTGCCAGCAGTTACCTCGGACAGGGTGAAGCTTTCTTT
>NA|TRBJ2-3|NA|TRBV7-8
CASSFGRGFTDTQYF
TGTGCCAGCAGCTTTGGCAGGGGCTTCACAGATACGCAGTATTTT
>NA|TRBJ1-1|NA|TRBV4-1
CASSQGLGGEAFF
TGCGCCAGCAGCCAAGGTCTGGGGGGGGAAGCTTTCTTT
>NA|TRBJ1-1|TRBD1|TRBV19
CASRNRGNTEAFF
TGTGCCAGTAGGAACAGGGGTAACACTGAAGCTTTCTTT
>few|TRBJ2-7|NA|TRBV15
CATSRDASGGSEQYF
TGTGCCACCAGCAGAGATGCCTCCGGAGGATCCGAGCAGTACTTC
>NA|TRBJ2-3|NA|TRBV10-2
CASSESGAGTDTQYF
TGCGCCAGCAGTGAGTCGGGGGCCGGGACAGATACGCAGTATTTT
>once|TRBJ1-1|NA|TRBV9
CASSVANFNTEAFF
TGTGCCAGCAGCGTAGCTAACTTCAACACTGAAGCTTTCTTT
>once|TRBJ1-2|NA|TRBV27
CASRTDYGYTF
TGTGCCAGCAGGACAGACTATGGCTACACCTTC
>NA|TRBJ1-6|NA|TRBV11-3
CASSRQVPYNSPLHF
TGTGCCAGCAGTAGACAGGTCCCCTATAATTCACCCCTCCACTTT
>once|TRBJ1-5|TRBD1|TRBV27
CASSPSGTENQPQHF
TGTGCCAGCAGTCCCTCCGGGACAGAGAATCAGCCCCAGCATTTT
>NA|TRBJ2-2|TRBD1|TRBV6-5
CASRPTGFEVGELFF
TGTGCCAGCAGGCCGACAGGGTTTGAAGTCGGGGAGCTGTTTTTT
>NA|TRBJ1-5|TRBD1|TRBV7-2
CASRQGRHQPQHF
TGTGCCAGCAGACAGGGGCGTCATCAGCCCCAGCATTTT
>once|TRBJ2-1|TRBD2|TRBV7-9
CASSLVYQRGKYNEQFF
TGTGCCAGCAGCTTAGTTTATCAGCGGGGGAAGTACAATGAGCAGTTCTTC
>NA|TRBJ1-2|NA|TRBV14
CASSQVGLLNYGYTF
TGTGCCAGCAGCCAAGTGGGGCTCCTTAACTATGGCTACACCTTC
>NA|TRBJ2-1|NA|TRBV5-6
CASSRGGWNEQFF
TGTGCCAGCAGCAGGGGTGGATGGAATGAGCAGTTCTTC
>NA|TRBJ2-5|TRBD1|TRBV4-1
CASSQPTDREEETQYF
TGCGCCAGCAGCCAACCCACGGACAGGGAAGAAGAGACCCAGTACTTC
>NA|TRBJ2-2|TRBD2|TRBV7-8
CASSPSPGGGNTGELFF
TGTGCCAGCAGCCCCTCTCCCGGGGGGGGGAACACCGGGGAGCTGTTTTTT
>NA|TRBJ1-2|TRBD1|TRBV4-1
CASSHWTGDYGYTF
TGCGCCAGCAGCCATTGGACAGGGGACTATGGCTACACCTTC
>NA|TRBJ2-7|NA|TRBV5-1
CASSLSIPGYEQYF
TGCGCCAGCAGCTTGTCTATACCGGGCTACGAGCAGTACTTC
>many|TRBJ2-1|NA|TRBV7-9
CASSSTSGLRSYNEQFF
TGTGCCAGCAGTTCCACCTCGGGACTCCGCTCCTACAATGAGCAGTTCTTC
>NA|TRBJ1-4|NA|TRBV7-2
CASSPSPREKLFF
TGTGCCAGCAGCCCCTCCCCTCGTGAAAAACTGTTTTTT
>NA|TRBJ1-1|NA|TRBV29-1
CSVDNGLEAFF
TGCAGCGTTGATAATGGACTTGAAGCTTTCTTT
>few|TRBJ1-6|NA|TRBV6-5
CASEERGRNNSPLHF
TGTGCCAGCGAAGAGCGGGGACGGAATAATTCACCCCTCCACTTT
>NA|TRBJ2-1|TRBD1|TRBV9
CASSPRQGVVVGNEQFF
TGTGCCAGCAGCCCTCGACAGGGAGTTGTGGTTGGCAATGAGCAGTTCTTC
>NA|TRBJ2-4|TRBD1|TRBV19
CASSSTGARAKNIQYF
TGTGCCAGTAGTAGCACAGGGGCCAGGGCCAAAAACATTCAGTACTTC
>NA|TRBJ2-7|NA|TRBV16
CASSQLLDSQIHISYEQYF
TGTGCCAGCAGCCAACTTTTGGACAGCCAGATTCATATCTCCTACGAGCAGTACTTC
>NA|TRBJ1-2|NA|TRBV5-1
CASSLERAAPGPYGYTF
TGCGCCAGCAGCTTGGAGAGGGCGGCGCCCGGGCCCTATGGCTACACCTTC
>NA|TRBJ1-2|TRBD1|TRBV19
CASSTQGAGGYTF
TGTGCCAGTAGTACACAGGGGGCGGGTGGCTACACCTTC
>NA|TRBJ1-2|NA|TRBV7-2
CASSFYSPNYGYTF
TGTGCCAGCAGCTTTTACAGCCCTAACTATGGCTACACCTTC
>NA|TRBJ2-7|NA|TRBV6-5
CASSYSKSGYEQYF
TGTGCCAGCAGTTACTCGAAATCAGGTTACGAGCAGTACTTC
>NA|TRBJ1-1|NA|TRBV4-1
CASSLSPEAFF
TGCGCCAGCAGCCTGAGTCCTGAAGCTTTCTTT
>NA|TRBJ1-2|TRBD1|TRBV4-3
CASSQLGTGDGYTF
TGCGCCAGCAGCCAATTAGGGACAGGTGACGGCTACACCTTC
>NA|TRBJ1-1|NA|TRBV10-1
CASSKGAGEGQEAFF
TGCGCCAGCTCTAAGGGTGCAGGGGAGGGCCAGGAAGCTTTCTTT
>NA|TRBJ2-3|NA|TRBV4-1
CASSQAGNGADTQYF
TGCGCCAGCAGCCAAGCAGGGAATGGGGCAGATACGCAGTATTTT
>NA|TRBJ2-7|NA|TRBV4-1
CASSRVRLAPYEQYF
TGCGCCAGCAGCCGTGTCAGGTTGGCCCCCTACGAGCAGTACTTC
>NA|TRBJ1-1|NA|TRBV30
CAWSLTGPEAFF
TGTGCCTGGAGCTTAACAGGTCCTGAAGCTTTCTTT
>NA|TRBJ1-2|NA|TRBV5-5
CASSYSGLTNYGYTF
TGTGCCAGCAGCTATTCAGGGCTGACTAACTATGGCTACACCTTC
>once|TRBJ1-1|NA|TRBV3-1/TRBV3-2
CASSQTPERTEAFF
TGTGCCAGCAGCCAGACCCCAGAGCGGACTGAAGCTTTCTTT
>NA|TRBJ1-2|TRBD1|TRBV5-1
CASRLTGGGEYGYTF
TGCGCCAGCAGGTTGACAGGGGGCGGGGAGTATGGCTACACCTTC
>NA|TRBJ2-3|TRBD1|TRBV6-2/TRBV6-3
CASSPRVTGDKDTQYF
TGTGCCAGCAGTCCCAGAGTGACAGGGGACAAGGATACGCAGTATTTT
>NA|TRBJ2-7|TRBD1|TRBV30
CAWSGLRDRVEQYF
TGTGCCTGGAGTGGCCTACGGGACAGGGTCGAGCAGTACTTC
>NA|TRBJ2-1|TRBD1|TRBV5-5
CASSARDRGENEQFF
TGTGCCAGCAGCGCCCGGGACAGGGGGGAAAATGAGCAGTTCTTC
>NA|TRBJ1-3|NA|TRBV27
CASSLRGIGNTIYF
TGTGCCAGCAGTTTAAGGGGGATTGGAAACACCATATATTTT
>NA|TRBJ1-5|NA|TRBV5-1
CASSWGPQQPQHF
TGCGCCAGCAGTTGGGGGCCCCAACAGCCCCAGCATTTT
>once|TRBJ2-2|TRBD2|TRBV5-1
CASDLVSGGTGELFF
TGCGCCAGCGACCTAGTTAGCGGGGGCACCGGGGAGCTGTTTTTT